Here is one TCR beta chain with its context. The sample comes from a study of blood T cell repertoires in COVID-19. About the study: Some COVID-19 samples were acute and others convalescent; all came from the United States, Italy and Spain. Sources were T cells, B-cell-depleted T cells, or PBMCs; the material itself was cDNA or gDNA.

In the authors' workflow: Researchers report that nucleated cell counts were estimated from reference gene primer amplification. The protocol was immunoSEQ multiplex PCR, while the TCRdb copy is restricted to in-frame clones and leaves out a portion. The V and J calls and the clone size are those of that table, but D and trimming were determined from the DNA. The table shows about 400,000 clones, with roughly 90% occurring only once. V lost 6 bases and J 1 base, leaving 17 bases between the germline ends. The CDR3 has 16 residues. Germline assignment: CDR1 MNHNY and CDR2 SVGAGI (reference sequence). The receptor was derived from a middle-aged man with acute or convalescent COVID-19. This chain connects TRBV6-6 to TRBJ2-3; D might be TRBD1 (5 bases). The specimen was peripheral blood. CDR3 protein: CASSHRPQGGTDTQYF. The CDR3 DNA reads as TGTGCCAGCAGCCACAGGCCCCAAGGGGGCACAGATACGCAGTATTTT.